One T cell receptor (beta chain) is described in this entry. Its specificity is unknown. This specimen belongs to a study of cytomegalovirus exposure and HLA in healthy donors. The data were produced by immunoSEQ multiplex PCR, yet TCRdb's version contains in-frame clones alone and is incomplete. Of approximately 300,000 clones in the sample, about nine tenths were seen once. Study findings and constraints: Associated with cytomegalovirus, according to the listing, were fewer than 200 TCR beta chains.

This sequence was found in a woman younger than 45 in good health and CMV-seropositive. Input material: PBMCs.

For the CDR3, the DNA is TGTGCCAGCAGCGTAGTCCCTTTGGAAGATACGCAGTATTTT. It encodes CASSVVPLEDTQYF. The V call is TRBV9, the J call TRBJ2-3; D ambiguous. The germline V gene encodes CDR1 SGDLS and CDR2 YYNGEE. The V and J ends lost 0 bases and 5 bases respectively, with 10 bases between them. The CDR3 has 14 amino acids.